Given below is one TCR beta chain in context. This clonotype has more than one count but fewer than ten. Its antigen remains unidentified. The input lacks base qualities; no much larger clone sits a single base away. Taken from cysteine to phenylalanine, the CDR3 has 15 residues. Only the CDR3 part of the read is kept: 45 bases, read in frame from the first base. CDR1 and CDR2 were assigned from the germline V gene as SGHVS and FQNEAQ. Trimming leaves V shorter by 5 bases and J shorter by 1 base, with the junction holding 7 bases beyond the gene matches. Moderately to severely active disease, a Clinical Activity Score of at least 3, a NOSPECS grade of at least 4, and a duration under 3 months were present in ophthalmopathy patients. Any patient with an uncontrolled infection, another autoimmune disease, pregnancy or lactation was excluded. Diagnoses were based on clinical symptoms, serum thyroxine and TRAb, thyroid ultrasound and orbital computed tomography. Ficoll-Paque density gradient centrifugation was used to isolate PBMCs from about 10 ml of fresh peripheral blood. Total RNA was extracted using Trizol reagent, and RNA quality was assessed on an Agilent 2100 Bioanalyzer.

The TCR beta CDR3 regions were amplified from the RNA transcripts. A first-round RT-PCR of the TCR CDR3 used the HTBI primer set with the Qiagen OneStep RT-PCR kit. Libraries were constructed in a second round of multiplex PCR, after which size selection and purification were performed. Sequencing of the libraries was done on an Illumina HiSeq2000 using paired-end 100 bp reads. As for the original processing: SOAPnuke was used to process the raw data, removing reads that contained adapters or uncalled bases, had a mean Phred below 15, or lacked an exact match to the constant primer or identifier. High-quality paired reads were merged with COPE v1.2.5, and unique nucleotide sequences were defined as clonotypes. Clonotypes were aligned to IMGT TRBV, TRBD and TRBJ reference segments using MiTCR v1.1. Only V-J combinations with frequency above 0.0001, covering roughly 99% of repertoires, were analysed. The TCS score was defined as F50 (clonal expansion) divided by E x V (chaos), with BLOSUM62-based TCRdist calculated between CDR3 peptides within each V-J. Welch's t-statistics and random forest reduced just over 500 V-J features to 13, which were used in a naive Bayes classifier (R e1071). The public reads were reanalyzed by TCRdb: fastp trimming at Q25, MiXCR alignment, in-frame beta chains only. Under each unique CDR3 protein, matching rows form one entry showing the most common genes and DNA. TCRdb's processing, not the authors' own work, is the source of the V and J calls. The sample table lists 500,000 or so distinct CDR3 sequences, roughly 16% of them with a count of one. The leading ten clones occupy approximately 30% of the sample.

The data belong to a study of T cells in Graves' hyperthyroidism and ophthalmopathy (dated by TCRdb to about 2019). In terms of the full investigation: Peripheral blood samples were taken at initial diagnosis, before any treatment was given. In addition, the study compared T-cell repertoires in thyroid tissue and in blood from roughly six Graves' hyperthyroidism patients. A discovery cohort of around 98 patients, 43 with Graves' ophthalmopathy and approximately 60 with stable Graves' hyperthyroidism, was used to find distinguishing TCR V-J signatures. The 85 to 100 discovery patients were divided at random into training and test sets in a 7:3 ratio. Once sampling was done, hyperthyroidism patients were given methimazole at a starting dose of 30 mg daily, whereas ophthalmopathy patients were given high-dose intravenous methylprednisolone. According to the paper, TCR Vbeta CDR3 sequencing was carried out on 135 peripheral blood samples, which came from fewer than 50 ophthalmopathy, under 80 hyperthyroidism and around 17 progressor patients. Whether ophthalmopathy could be predicted prospectively was tested in an independent validation cohort made up of 18 to 20 hyperthyroidism patients plus 17 patients who later progressed to ophthalmopathy.

The research as a whole found: A 13 V-J signature model separated ophthalmopathy from stable hyperthyroidism, with around 88% sensitivity and approximately 81% specificity in cross-validation and 80%/75% in testing. Sample size was not statistically predetermined, and blinding of investigators to group allocation was not performed. In validation, progression to ophthalmopathy was predicted by the model with roughly 71% sensitivity and just over 72% specificity, a median of approximately 7.1 months before onset. Most expanded thyroid clonotypes (frequency above 0.001) were also detected in blood, suggesting blood repertoires may reflect thyroid immune responses.

What was sequenced was blood. The TCR sequence derives from a woman in her thirties with Graves' ophthalmopathy. The chain couples TRBV7-8 to TRBJ2-5; 7 of the junction bases match TRBD2. CDR3 sequence: CASSPSLAAQETQYF. The DNA sequence is TGTGCCAGCAGCCCTAGTCTAGCGGCCCAAGAGACCCAGTACTTC.